The next 13 T cell receptor beta chains were all read from a single sample in a study of T cells after somatic rescue of genetic block. Some clones are missing from TCRdb's copy, which holds only in-frame ones; the method was immunoSEQ multiplex PCR. Among 110,000 or so clones listed, 80% to 95% were seen once. Sequenced: peripheral blood mononuclear cells (PBMCs). The origin of the receptors is a woman in her late teens or twenties.

This chain uses TRBV28 with TRBJ1-4, with TRBD1 matching 12 bases. The length of the CDR3 is 15 residues. Unmatched junction bases numbered 8, after V lost 5 bases and J lost 10 bases. Germline V lookup: CDR1 MDHEN, CDR2 SYDVKM. CDR3 region: CASSPGTGGPAKLFF. Written as DNA, the CDR3 is TGTGCCAGCAGTCCTGGGACAGGGGGCCCTGCAAAACTGTTTTTT.

This chain connects TRBV5-5 to TRBJ1-2; 9 nucleotides match TRBD1. This CDR3 region has 13 residues. Trimming cost V 3 bases and J 4 bases; bases outside gene matches: 1. CDR1 SGHKS and CDR2 YYEKEE come from the germline V gene (reference sequence). CDR3 protein: CASSWTGAYGYTF. In DNA form, the CDR3 reads TGTGCCAGCAGCTGGACAGGGGCCTATGGCTACACCTTC.

The chain combines TRBV7-6 with TRBJ2-5; 12 bases align to TRBD2. Germline V lookup: CDR1 SGHVS, CDR2 FNYEAQ. This CDR3 has 15 amino acids. With V trimmed by 6 bases and J by 2 bases, 4 bases remained unmatched. CDR3 loop: CASRLLAGGQETQYF. DNA of the CDR3: TGTGCCAGCAGACTACTAGCGGGGGGACAAGAGACCCAGTACTTC.

This chain joins TRBV29-1 and TRBJ2-7; TRBD1 agrees at 8 bases. The CDR3 runs 13 residues. Unmatched junction bases numbered 5, after V lost 6 bases and J lost 1 base. CDR1 is SQVTM, CDR2 ANQGSEA, per germline. For the CDR3, the DNA is TGCAGCGTCCCTGGACAGGGATCCTACGAGCAGTACTTC. Its protein product is CSVPGQGSYEQYF.

The V and J genes are TRBV27 and TRBJ2-7, with D unresolved. V dropped 5 bases and J dropped 1 base, with 9 bases sitting between them. This CDR3 spans 13 amino acids. The germline V gene has CDR1 MNHEY and CDR2 SMNVEV (reference sequence). The CDR3 nucleotides read TGTGCCAGCAGTGAGCGTCCTTCCTACGAGCAGTACTTC. Encoded protein: CASSERPSYEQYF.

The chain carries TRBV6-5 and TRBJ1-3; D may be TRBD1 (6 bases). Trimming took off 2 bases at V and 4 bases at J, with 12 bases between the two ends. Germline CDR1 is MNHEY and CDR2 is SVGAGI. The CDR3 is made up of 15 amino acids. The CDR3 reads CASSYRGREGNTIYF. Here the CDR3 DNA reads TGTGCCAGCAGTTACCGGGGGCGAGAGGGAAACACCATATATTTT.

The rearrangement uses TRBV28 and TRBJ1-2; perhaps TRBD1 as D (6 bases). The CDR3 is 14 amino acids. Germline CDR1 and CDR2: MDHEN and SYDVKM. V lost 3 bases to trimming and J lost 2 bases, with 10 bases between them. CDR3 nucleotides: TGTGCCAGCAGTTTTCCCGACAGGAACTATGGCTACACCTTC. Translated, it gives CASSFPDRNYGYTF.

The chain carries TRBV10-2 and TRBJ1-6, with D hard to call. The V end lost 7 bases, the J end lost 7 bases, and 11 bases lay between the germline ends. The CDR3 has 13 amino acids. Germline CDR1 reads WSHSY; CDR2 reads SAAADI. In DNA form, the CDR3 reads TGCGCCAGCACGACGGATTTGAATTCACCCCTCCACTTT. Its translation is CASTTDLNSPLHF.

J is TRBJ2-6 and V is TRBV7-2; 7 nucleotides line up with TRBD1. The CDR3 sequence is 18 residues long. Germline CDR1 reads SGHTA; CDR2 reads FQGNSA. With V trimmed by 1 base and J by 0 bases, 6 bases remained unmatched. The CDR3 sequence: CASSLDLWTGSGANVLTF. DNA for the CDR3: TGTGCCAGCAGCTTAGACCTATGGACAGGCTCTGGGGCCAACGTCCTGACTTTC.

This chain uses TRBV11-2 with TRBJ1-1; D perhaps matches TRBD1 (6 bases). Trimming cost V 5 bases and J 0 bases, with 13 bases left between them. Germline lookup yields CDR1 SGHAT and CDR2 FQNNGV. This CDR3 region has 15 residues. For the CDR3, the DNA is TGTGCCAGCAGCCCTCGACAGGTCATGAACACTGAAGCTTTCTTT. It translates to CASSPRQVMNTEAFF.

This rearrangement joins TRBV5-4 to TRBJ2-3; 9 nucleotides align to TRBD1. The CDR3 is made up of 16 amino acids. CDR1 and CDR2 (germline): SGHNT, YYREEE (reference sequence). Trimming removed 4 bases from V and 3 bases from J; junction bases left unmatched: 9. The CDR3 here is CASSHSDRGRTDTQYF. The CDR3 DNA is TGTGCCAGCAGCCACTCGGACAGGGGAAGAACAGATACGCAGTATTTT. Complete variable domain (other parts from reference TRBV5-4 and TRBJ2-3): ETGVTQSPTHLIKTRGQQVTLRCSSQSGHNTVSWYQQALGQGPQFIFQYYREEENGRGNFPPRFSGLQFPNYSSELNVNALELDDSALYLCASSHSDRGRTDTQYFGPGTRLTVL.

The chain links TRBV6-1 to TRBJ1-5, with D possibly being TRBD1 (6 bases). CDR3 length equals 14 residues. The germline V gene has CDR1 MNHNS and CDR2 SASEGT. Between the trimmed V and J ends, which lost 2 bases and 6 bases, there was a span of 11 bases. The DNA for the CDR3 is TGTGCCAGCAGTGAAAAGTGGGGGCCTCAGCCCCAGCATTTT. Translation: CASSEKWGPQPQHF.

The chain combines TRBV6-5 with TRBJ1-1, with D possibly TRBD1 on 5 matching bases. Germline CDR1 is MNHEY and CDR2 is SVGAGI. V dropped 6 bases and J dropped 5 bases, with 16 bases sitting between them. The CDR3 runs to 14 residues. This CDR3 is CASSWDARGTEAFF. In DNA, the CDR3 is TGTGCCAGCAGCTGGGACGCCCGGGGTACTGAAGCTTTCTTT.